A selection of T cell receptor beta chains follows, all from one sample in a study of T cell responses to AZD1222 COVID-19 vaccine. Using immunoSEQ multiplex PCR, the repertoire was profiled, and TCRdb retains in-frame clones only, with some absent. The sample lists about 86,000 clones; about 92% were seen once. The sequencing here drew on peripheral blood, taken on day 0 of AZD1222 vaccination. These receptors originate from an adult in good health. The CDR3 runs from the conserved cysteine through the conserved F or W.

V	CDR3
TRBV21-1	CASTLGRVGEEQYF
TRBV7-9	CASSPSFLSRDRVVYEQYF
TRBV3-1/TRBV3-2	CASSQGGGITEAFF
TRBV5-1	CASSWGPYDKLYGYTF
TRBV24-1	CATSDSREGPDTQYF
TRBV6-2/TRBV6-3	CASSKTPWLHSSYNSPLHF
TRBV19	CASSIKTGREKLKNYGYTF
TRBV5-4	CASSRDRAQETQYF
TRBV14	CASQSSYNSPLHF
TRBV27	CATAPWGGTEAFF
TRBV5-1	CASSLEGAGSGGYTF
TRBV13	CASSLYLVSSGNTIYF
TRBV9	CASSPTGTGGASVYEQYF
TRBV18	CASSNNLGTSNTEAFF
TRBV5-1	CASRAGTGDYNEQFF
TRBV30	CAWSPIGDTEAFF
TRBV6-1	CASSEVRWGQEAFF
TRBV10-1	CASSETGRNSPLHF
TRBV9	CASRNTVNYGYTF
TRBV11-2	CASSQTEGSTYEQYF
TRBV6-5	CASTYRDTSYEQYF
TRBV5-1	CASSLATGETQYF
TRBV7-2	CASSLFGTSGSNEQFF
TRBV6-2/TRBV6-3	CASSSWAGQRNQPQHF
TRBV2	CASKGGLYGYTF
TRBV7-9	CASSSPGQGHTEAFF
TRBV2	CASTGANQPQHF